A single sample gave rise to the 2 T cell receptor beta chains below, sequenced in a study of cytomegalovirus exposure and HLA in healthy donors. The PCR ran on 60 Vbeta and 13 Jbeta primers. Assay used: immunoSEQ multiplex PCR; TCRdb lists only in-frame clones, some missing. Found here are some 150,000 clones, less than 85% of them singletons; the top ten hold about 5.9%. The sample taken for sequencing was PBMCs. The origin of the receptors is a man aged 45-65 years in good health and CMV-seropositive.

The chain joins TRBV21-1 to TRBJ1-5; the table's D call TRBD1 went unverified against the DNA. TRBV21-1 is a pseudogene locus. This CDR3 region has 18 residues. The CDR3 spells CASSKALQRQNSNQPQHF. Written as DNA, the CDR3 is TGTGCCAGCAGCAAAGCACTTCAGAGACAGAATAGCAATCAGCCCCAGCATTTT.

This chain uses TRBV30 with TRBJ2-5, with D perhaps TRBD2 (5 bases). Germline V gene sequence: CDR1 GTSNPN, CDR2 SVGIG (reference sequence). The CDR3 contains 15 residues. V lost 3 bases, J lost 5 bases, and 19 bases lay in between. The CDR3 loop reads CAWSGGLSGAETQYF. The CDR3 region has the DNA TGTGCCTGGAGCGGCGGACTGTCGGGCGCGGAGACCCAGTACTTC.